The next 2 T cell receptor beta chains were all read from a single sample in a study of blood T cell repertoires in COVID-19. Here immunoSEQ multiplex PCR was the method, and the copy in TCRdb shows in-frame clones only, minus some. Of approximately 280,000 clones listed, 80% to 90% are singletons. The material sequenced was peripheral blood. The source is a man aged 40-55 years with acute or convalescent COVID-19.

The chain recombines TRBV5-1 with TRBJ2-3; 8 bases agree with TRBD1. The CDR3 extends over 16 amino acids. Germline CDR1 is SGHRS and CDR2 is YFSETQ. The V segment lost 0 bases and the J segment 3 bases; nucleotides outside the gene matches: 6. The CDR3 loop reads CASSLARGPGTDTQYF. The DNA for the CDR3 is TGCGCCAGCAGCTTGGCCAGGGGGCCTGGGACAGATACGCAGTATTTT. Together with reference TRBV5-1 and TRBJ2-3, the CDR3 gives the full variable domain: KAGVTQTPRYLIKTRGQQVTLSCSPISGHRSVSWYQQTPGQGLQFLFEYFSETQRNKGNFPGRFSGRQFSNSRSEMNVSTLELGDSALYLCASSLARGPGTDTQYFGPGTRLTVL.

The V and J genes are TRBV14 and TRBJ2-1, with D perhaps matching TRBD1 (6 bases). Germline CDR1 SGHDN, CDR2 FVKESK. CDR3 size: 14 residues. V lost 2 bases and J lost 8, with 13 bases in between. The CDR3 nucleotides read TGTGCCAGCAGCCAAACAGGGAAGAAGGATGAGCAGTTCTTC. As protein: CASSQTGKKDEQFF.